Sequencing of this TCR beta chain was carried out in a study of control samples from healthy donors and cancer patients. This table comes from immunoSEQ multiplex PCR, and its TCRdb copy is limited to in-frame clones, with some not included. Of 21,000 or so clones detected, around 83% appear once; the ten largest clones hold 38%. The CDR3 length is 12 residues. Trimming stripped 1 base from V and 4 bases from J, with 4 bases between. Material for sequencing was PBMCs. The V gene is TRBV12-3 or TRBV12-4, the J gene TRBJ2-5, with D hard to call. This clonotype was obtained from a man in his sixties with head and neck cancer. DNA for the CDR3: TGTGCCAGCAGTTTAGTATCAGAGACCCAGTACTTC. As protein: CASSLVSETQYF.